The 12 T cell receptor beta chains below come from one sample, sequenced in a study of blood T cell repertoires in COVID-19. Profiled with immunoSEQ multiplex PCR; TCRdb holds only in-frame clones, not every one. Of under 250,000 clones in the sample, 83% were seen once. Sequenced input: peripheral blood. These TCRs come from a woman aged 40 to 55 with active or convalescent COVID-19.

The chain couples TRBV7-2 to TRBJ2-7, with 10 nucleotides matching TRBD1. V lost 3 bases and J lost 1; bases outside the gene matches: 3. The CDR3 has 15 amino acids. Germline V gene sequence: CDR1 SGHTA, CDR2 FQGNSA. CDR3 sequence: CASSLGQGTSYEQYF. CDR3 sequence (DNA): TGTGCCAGCAGCTTGGGACAGGGGACTTCCTACGAGCAGTACTTC. The full variable domain, completed using reference TRBV7-2 and TRBJ2-7, is GAGVSQSPSNKVTEKGKDVELRCDPISGHTALYWYRQSLGQGLEFLIYFQGNSAPDKSGLPSDRFSAERTGGSVSTLTIQRTQQEDSAVYLCASSLGQGTSYEQYFGPGTRLTVT.

This chain uses TRBV5-1 with TRBJ2-7; D remains ambiguous. The germline gives CDR1 SGHRS, CDR2 YFSETQ. V lost 4 bases and J lost 2, with 7 bases in between. This CDR3 comprises 12 residues. The CDR3 DNA is TGCGCCAGCAGCCTTAACACCTACGAGCAGTACTTC. Translated, it gives CASSLNTYEQYF. The entire variable domain, with the rest obtained from reference TRBV5-1 and TRBJ2-7, is as follows: KAGVTQTPRYLIKTRGQQVTLSCSPISGHRSVSWYQQTPGQGLQFLFEYFSETQRNKGNFPGRFSGRQFSNSRSEMNVSTLELGDSALYLCASSLNTYEQYFGPGTRLTVT.

This clone has more than one count but fewer than ten. The chain uses TRBV24-1 and TRBJ1-5; TRBD1 matches 9 bases. The CDR3 extends over 14 amino acids. CDR1 and CDR2 (germline): KGHDR, SFDVKD. The J segment lost 6 bases and the V segment lost 7 bases, leaving 6 bases of the junction unmatched. CDR3 DNA: TGTGCCACCAGCGCGACAGGGGGAGGTCAGCCCCAGCATTTT. Protein product: CATSATGGGQPQHF.

V and J are TRBV5-6 and TRBJ1-2; 10 bases are shared with TRBD1. Germline V gene data show CDR1 as SGHDT and CDR2 as YYEEEE. The CDR3 is made up of 15 amino acids. The V segment lost 4 bases and the J segment 4 bases; nucleotides outside the gene matches: 7. The CDR3 bases are TGTGCCAGCAGCCGCGGGGACAGGGGCCCCTATGGCTACACCTTC. Amino acid sequence: CASSRGDRGPYGYTF.

V gene TRBV4-2 combines with J gene TRBJ2-7; TRBD2 matches 11 bases. CDR3 size: 15 residues. V lost 2 bases, J lost 3 bases, and 3 bases stayed unmatched. CDR1 is LGHNA and CDR2 is YNFKEQ in the germline V gene. CDR3 sequence reads: CASSQPLAGVYEQYF. In DNA form, the CDR3 reads TGTGCCAGCAGCCAACCACTAGCGGGGGTCTACGAGCAGTACTTC.

The chain couples TRBV6-5 to TRBJ1-6; TRBD1 aligns across 9 bases. Germline assignment: CDR1 MNHEY and CDR2 SVGAGI. The length of the CDR3 is 14 residues. Trimming removed 7 bases from V and 13 bases from J; junction bases left unmatched: 11. In DNA form, the CDR3 reads TGTGCCAGCACCGTCGGGACAGGGATCTTCCCCCTCCACTTT. Translating gives CASTVGTGIFPLHF.

This clone has more than one count but fewer than ten. The same CDR3 can be traced to other DNA sequences in this sample. The chain is built from TRBV6-5 and TRBJ1-2, with TRBD1 as a possible D gene (6 bases). The germline V and J ends were trimmed by 2 bases and 2 bases, with 6 bases remaining between them. This CDR3 comprises 13 residues. Germline CDR1 and CDR2: MNHEY and SVGAGI. The CDR3 DNA is TGTGCCAGCAGTTACACAGGGAACTATGGCTACACCTTC. Its translation: CASSYTGNYGYTF.

The genes are TRBV6-6 and TRBJ2-7; D may be TRBD1 (6 bases). V was clipped by 0 bases and J by 3 bases, with 9 bases between them. Germline lookup yields CDR1 MNHNY and CDR2 SVGAGI (reference sequence). CDR3 size: 14 residues. Here the CDR3 reads CASSYSEGGYEQYF. Written as DNA, the CDR3 is TGTGCCAGCAGTTACTCTGAAGGGGGCTACGAGCAGTACTTC.

The rearrangement uses TRBV28 and TRBJ1-2, with D unclear. Per the germline V gene, CDR1 is MDHEN and CDR2 is SYDVKM. The CDR3 has 14 amino acids. Trimming pared 3 bases from V and 0 bases from J, leaving 8 bases between. DNA of the CDR3: TGTGCCAGCAGTTTTTTCGGGACTAACTATGGCTACACCTTC. Protein: CASSFFGTNYGYTF.

The V and J genes are TRBV7-2 and TRBJ2-7, with 10 bases matching TRBD2. The length of the CDR3 is 15 residues. CDR1 and CDR2 (germline): SGHTA, FQGNSA. Unmatched junction bases numbered 4, after V lost 3 bases and J lost 2 bases. CDR3 in amino acids: CASSLSLAGAYEQYF. In DNA form, the CDR3 reads TGTGCCAGCAGCTTGTCCCTAGCGGGAGCCTACGAGCAGTACTTC.

The V call is TRBV3-1 (or the pseudogene TRBV3-2), the J call TRBJ2-7, with 9 bases identical to TRBD1. Trimming took 4 bases from V and 3 from J; bases not matched to a gene: 7. Germline V gene sequence: CDR1 LGHDT, CDR2 YNNKEL (reference sequence). This CDR3 is built from 15 residues. Written as DNA, the CDR3 is TGTGCCAGCAGCCTATCCGGGACAGGGATCTACGAGCAGTACTTC. Amino acid sequence: CASSLSGTGIYEQYF.

V usage is TRBV5-1 and J usage is TRBJ1-4; TRBD1 agrees at 7 bases. CDR3 size: 15 residues. Per the germline V gene, CDR1 is SGHRS and CDR2 is YFSETQ. After removal of 0 bases from V and 3 bases from J, the junction contained 2 bases not matched to a gene. CDR3 region: CASSLVTGPNEKLFF. The CDR3 DNA follows: TGCGCCAGCAGCTTGGTGACAGGGCCTAATGAAAAACTGTTTTTT.